This note documents a single T cell receptor (beta chain) sequence. What it recognizes is unknown. Per germline, CDR1 SNHLY and CDR2 FYNNEI. After removal of 3 bases from V and 3 bases from J, the junction contained 10 bases not matched to a gene. The length of the CDR3 is 16 residues. Use of 60 Vbeta and 13 Jbeta primers characterized the PCR. Assay: immunoSEQ multiplex PCR; the TCRdb copy retains only in-frame clones and omits some. This table has around 100,000 clones, approximately 66% appearing once. The sample belongs to a study of cytomegalovirus exposure and HLA in healthy donors. The study, taken as a whole, reports: TCR beta chain V- and J-gene trimming was linked, in a later analysis, to a missense variant in DCLRE1C. The authors enumerated over 150 TCR beta chains as linked to cytomegalovirus.

This TCR came from a man younger than 45 in good health and CMV-seronegative. The chain links TRBV2 to TRBJ2-5, with 7 bases that match TRBD1. The sample consisted of PBMCs. Here the CDR3 reads CASSDYGTDTKETQYF. In DNA form, the CDR3 reads TGTGCCAGCAGTGATTATGGGACAGACACTAAAGAGACCCAGTACTTC.